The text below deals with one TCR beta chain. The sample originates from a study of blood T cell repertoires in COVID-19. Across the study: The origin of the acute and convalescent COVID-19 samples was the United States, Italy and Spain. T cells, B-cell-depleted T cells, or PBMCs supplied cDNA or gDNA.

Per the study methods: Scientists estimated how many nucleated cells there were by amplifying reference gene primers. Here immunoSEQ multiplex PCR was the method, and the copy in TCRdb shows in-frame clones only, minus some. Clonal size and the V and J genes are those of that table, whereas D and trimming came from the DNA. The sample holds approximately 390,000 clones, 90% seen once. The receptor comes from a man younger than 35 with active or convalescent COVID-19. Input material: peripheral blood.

CDR3 in amino acids: CATLPAGPFTDTQYF. The DNA for the CDR3 is TGTGCCACCTTACCAGCGGGGCCATTTACAGATACGCAGTATTTT. The chain joins TRBV6-5 to TRBJ2-3; 7 bases fit TRBD2. The CDR3 loop spans 15 amino acids. J gave up 3 bases and V 10 bases, and 13 bases lay outside the gene matches. Germline assignment: CDR1 MNHEY and CDR2 SVGAGI.